Shown below are 17 T cell receptor beta chains from a single sample sequenced in a study of cytomegalovirus exposure and HLA in healthy donors. 60 Vbeta and 13 Jbeta primers were used in PCR. Repertoires were generated with immunoSEQ multiplex PCR, while TCRdb's copy carries only in-frame clones and drops some. The data contain 73,000 or so clones, roughly two thirds of them seen just once; the ten biggest clones take up about 16%. Sample: PBMCs. These receptors all stem from a woman between 40 and 50 years old in good health and CMV-seropositive.

The genes are TRBV28 and TRBJ1-5; TRBD1 is a possible D gene (6 bases). Germline V gives CDR1 MDHEN, CDR2 SYDVKM. V lost 3 bases, J lost 5 bases, and 8 bases lay in between. The CDR3 has 13 amino acids. Here the CDR3 reads CASSLDRDQPQHF. The DNA for the CDR3 is TGTGCCAGCAGTTTGGACAGAGATCAGCCCCAGCATTTT.

The rearrangement joins TRBV5-1 to TRBJ1-1; 8 positions agree with TRBD1. The ends lost 7 bases at V and 0 bases at J; junction bases unmatched: 8. The germline gives CDR1 SGHRS, CDR2 YFSETQ. The CDR3 extends over 15 amino acids. The DNA of the CDR3 is TGCGCCAGCCGGGGACAGGTGGACCTGAACACTGAAGCTTTCTTT. Its translation: CASRGQVDLNTEAFF. The full variable domain, in which reference TRBV5-1 and TRBJ1-1 provide the parts outside the CDR3, is KAGVTQTPRYLIKTRGQQVTLSCSPISGHRSVSWYQQTPGQGLQFLFEYFSETQRNKGNFPGRFSGRQFSNSRSEMNVSTLELGDSALYLCASRGQVDLNTEAFFGQGTRLTVV.

This clone was seen only a few times. This chain's CDR3 is CSVSGTAGSNQPQHF. DNA for the CDR3: TGCAGCGTTAGCGGAACGGCAGGTAGCAATCAGCCCCAGCATTTT. The gene calls are TRBV29-1 and TRBJ1-5; D is undetermined. This CDR3 contains 15 residues. Germline lookup yields CDR1 SQVTM and CDR2 ANQGSEA. Trimming left V 5 bases short and J 0 bases short, with 14 bases between.

The V call is TRBV7-2, the J call TRBJ2-7; D gene uncertain. CDR1 is SGHTA, CDR2 FQGNSA, per germline. V gave up 2 bases and J gave up 4 bases, with 15 bases separating them. This CDR3 is built from 15 residues. CDR3 sequence (DNA): TGTGCCAGCAGCTTAAATTCGCTGCTAGGTTACGAGCAGTACTTC. Its protein is CASSLNSLLGYEQYF.

This chain joins TRBV7-2 and TRBJ1-2; D is undetermined. Germline CDR1 SGHTA, CDR2 FQGNSA. Trimming cost V 4 bases and J 5 bases, with 11 bases left between them. CDR3 length: 13 amino acids. The CDR3 DNA sequence: TGTGCCAGCAGCTCCCCCGGACTTTATGGCTACACCTTC. As protein: CASSSPGLYGYTF. Based on the CDR3 plus reference TRBV7-2 and TRBJ1-2, the full variable domain is GAGVSQSPSNKVTEKGKDVELRCDPISGHTALYWYRQSLGQGLEFLIYFQGNSAPDKSGLPSDRFSAERTGGSVSTLTIQRTQQEDSAVYLCASSSPGLYGYTFGSGTRLTVV.

The V and J genes are TRBV5-1 and TRBJ1-1; D gene uncertain. Trimming stripped 0 bases from V and 7 bases from J, with 7 bases between. Per the germline V gene, CDR1 is SGHRS and CDR2 is YFSETQ. This CDR3 spans 12 amino acids. CDR3: CASSLGLREAFF. CDR3 nucleotides: TGCGCCAGCAGCTTGGGCCTACGTGAAGCTTTCTTT. Variable domain in full (rest from reference TRBV5-1 and TRBJ1-1): KAGVTQTPRYLIKTRGQQVTLSCSPISGHRSVSWYQQTPGQGLQFLFEYFSETQRNKGNFPGRFSGRQFSNSRSEMNVSTLELGDSALYLCASSLGLREAFFGQGTRLTVV.

This clone showed up just once. This chain connects TRBV10-1 to TRBJ2-3; D is possibly TRBD1 (5 bases). V was shortened by 6 bases and J by 0 bases, with 7 bases between the two germline ends. The CDR3 extends over 13 amino acids. CDR1 is WNHNN, CDR2 SYGVQD, per germline (reference sequence). The CDR3 sequence: CASSRDSTDTQYF. CDR3 nucleotides: TGCGCCAGCAGCAGGGATAGCACAGATACGCAGTATTTT.

The chain links TRBV7-2 to TRBJ1-1; possible D gene TRBD1, 5 bases. The CDR3 contains 14 residues. The germline gives CDR1 SGHTA, CDR2 FQGNSA. V was clipped by 7 bases and J by 4 bases, with 16 bases between them. The CDR3: CASTLWGSGTEAFF. The CDR3, as DNA: TGTGCCAGCACCCTTTGGGGCTCCGGCACTGAAGCTTTCTTT.

This chain connects TRBV6-5 to TRBJ1-2; TRBD1 agrees at 10 bases. Unmatched junction bases numbered 6, after V lost 1 base and J lost 7 bases. Germline V gene data show CDR1 as MNHEY and CDR2 as SVGAGI. The CDR3 spans 15 residues. The CDR3 DNA reads as TGTGCCAGCAGTTACTTCGCCGGGACAGGGGTTGGCTACACCTTC. Protein product: CASSYFAGTGVGYTF.

This clone was observed once. The gene calls are TRBV4-3 and TRBJ2-3; 8 bases are shared with TRBD2. This CDR3 spans 12 amino acids. With V trimmed by 2 bases and J by 10 bases, 2 bases remained unmatched. Germline loops: CDR1 LGHNA, CDR2 YSLEER. The CDR3 nucleotides are TGCGCCAGCAGCCAACCAGCGGGAGCGCAGTATTTT. Protein: CASSQPAGAQYF.

This chain joins TRBV7-2 and TRBJ2-1; tentative D call: TRBD2 (6 bases). The CDR3 sequence is 13 residues long. V dropped 6 bases and J dropped 8 bases, with 14 bases sitting between them. Germline V gene sequence: CDR1 SGHTA, CDR2 FQGNSA. CDR3 region: CASRPGSRDEQFF. The CDR3 nucleotides are TGTGCCAGCAGGCCCGGGAGTCGGGATGAGCAGTTCTTC.

V usage is TRBV19 and J usage is TRBJ1-4, with TRBD1 matching 10 bases. Germline CDR1 is LNHDA and CDR2 is SQIVND (reference sequence). V gave up 5 bases and J gave up 12 bases; unmatched junction bases: 3. This CDR3 has 12 amino acids. CDR3 nucleotide sequence: TGTGCCAGTAGTTGGACAGGGGGGGAACTGTTTTTT. Encoded protein: CASSWTGGELFF.

The chain is built from TRBV7-9 and TRBJ1-5; 12 bases fit TRBD1. Germline CDR1 SEHNR, CDR2 FQNEAQ (reference sequence). After removal of 5 bases from V and 5 bases from J, the junction contained 10 bases not matched to a gene. The CDR3 length is 17 residues. CDR3 in amino acids: CASSQGAGTGGDQPQHF. CDR3 DNA: TGTGCCAGCAGCCAAGGAGCCGGGACAGGGGGCGATCAGCCCCAGCATTTT.

V and J are TRBV10-2 and TRBJ1-5, with TRBD1 as a possible D gene (5 bases). CDR1 WSHSY and CDR2 SAAADI come from the germline V gene. There are 19 residues in the CDR3. The V end lost 5 bases, the J end lost 3 bases, and 26 bases lay between the germline ends. The CDR3 bases are TGCGCCAGCAGTCCCGCAACTTTTTTAACGACAGTGATCAATCAGCCCCAGCATTTT. It is translated as CASSPATFLTTVINQPQHF.

J is TRBJ2-7 and V is TRBV6-5, with 8 bases aligning to TRBD1. Trimming removed 0 bases from V and 4 bases from J; junction bases left unmatched: 2. The CDR3 sequence is 14 residues long. From germline, CDR1 is MNHEY and CDR2 SVGAGI. The CDR3 sequence is CASSYSTGVYEQYF. CDR3 DNA sequence: TGTGCCAGCAGTTACTCGACAGGGGTTTACGAGCAGTACTTC.

V gene TRBV5-6 combines with J gene TRBJ2-5, with a weak D call TRBD1 (5 bases). There are 17 residues in the CDR3. Germline V CDR1 and CDR2: SGHDT, YYEEEE. V lost 0 bases to trimming and J lost 2 bases, with 17 bases between them. CDR3 loop: CASSLGLGQNQQETQYF. The CDR3 nucleotides are TGTGCCAGCAGCTTGGGCTTGGGGCAGAACCAACAAGAGACCCAGTACTTC.

This clone has just one count. The chain joins TRBV7-2 to TRBJ2-1; D is possibly TRBD2 (5 bases). The ends were cut back, 5 bases at V and 7 bases at J, with 15 bases in the middle. Germline-derived CDR1 and CDR2 are SGHTA and FQGNSA. The CDR3 sequence is 14 residues long. The CDR3 DNA is TGTGCCAGCAGCCCGGGGAGCTATCTTAATGAGCAGTTCTTC. It translates to CASSPGSYLNEQFF.